These 30 T cell receptor beta chains originate from one sample sequenced in a study of CD8+ T cells in alopecia areata. As to treatment: oral pan-JAK inhibitor, 5-10 mg twice daily. cDNA reverse transcribed from extracted RNA served as the sequencing template. Some clones are missing from TCRdb's copy, which holds only in-frame ones; the method was immunoSEQ multiplex PCR. The table has some 190,000 clones, 50% to 60% seen once; the top ten hold approximately 0.63%. The specimen was CD4+ T cells sorted from blood, collected at week 4, from a patient treated with tofacitinib. The receptors come from a human donor with alopecia areata.

This chain uses TRBV29-1 with TRBJ2-1; weak D call: TRBD2 (6 bases). The CDR3 covers 15 residues. Germline CDR1 reads SQVTM; CDR2 reads ANQGSEA. The V end lost 3 bases, the J end lost 12 bases, and 24 bases lay between the germline ends. CDR3 in amino acids: CSVDQVRDKRRVQFF. CDR3 bases: TGCAGCGTTGACCAGGTCCGAGATAAGAGGAGGGTGCAGTTCTTC.

This chain links TRBV30 with TRBJ1-1, with D tentatively TRBD1 (5 bases). Germline lookup yields CDR1 GTSNPN and CDR2 SVGIG (reference sequence). The V gene lost 3 bases and the J gene lost 11 bases, with 13 bases spanning the gap. The CDR3 has 11 amino acids. The CDR3 here is CAWSRQGDAFF. DNA of the CDR3: TGTGCCTGGAGCCGTCAGGGTGACGCTTTCTTT. The full variable domain, with the rest looked up from reference TRBV30 and TRBJ1-1, is SQTIHQWPATLVQPVGSPLSLECTVEGTSNPNLYWYRQAAGRGLQLLFYSVGIGQISSEVPQNLSASRPQDRQFILSSKKLLLSDSGFYLCAWSRQGDAFFGQGTRLTVV.

The V and J genes are TRBV27 and TRBJ2-2, with 9 positions matching TRBD2. The CDR3 loop spans 18 amino acids. Germline V gene lookup returns CDR1 MNHEY and CDR2 SMNVEV (reference sequence). The V and J ends lost 0 bases and 5 bases, in that order; junction bases with no gene match: 10. CDR3 nucleotide sequence: TGTGCCAGCAGTTTATCTGCGGGAGGGCCCTCGGGGACCGGGGAGCTGTTTTTT. As protein: CASSLSAGGPSGTGELFF.

With respect to this clone: The DNA is omitted, as the CDR3 cannot be located on it reliably, and the CDR3 follows TCRdb's listing. The rearrangement links TRBV7-2 to TRBJ2-3; the D call in the table, TRBD2, was not verified against the DNA. Germline V gene lookup returns CDR1 SGHTA and CDR2 FQGNSA. From its first to its last residue, the CDR3 has 15 amino acids. CDR3 sequence reads: CASSLFLSERDTQYF.

V is TRBV5-1 and J is TRBJ1-1; D is unresolved. The CDR3 loop spans 19 amino acids. CDR1 is SGHRS and CDR2 is YFSETQ in the germline V gene. V dropped 2 bases and J dropped 3 bases, with 26 bases sitting between them. CDR3 in amino acids: CASSFTIPAGVGKDTEAFF. CDR3 DNA sequence: TGCGCCAGCAGCTTCACTATCCCGGCGGGTGTAGGGAAGGACACTGAAGCTTTCTTT.

The sample holds a few counts of this clone. The V and J genes are TRBV4-1 and TRBJ2-2; 12 bases align to TRBD2. The V gene end was trimmed by 3 bases and the J gene end by 6 bases; junction bases not matched to a gene: 11. The CDR3 has 18 residues. Germline V CDR1 and CDR2: MGHRA, YSYEKL. DNA of the CDR3: TGCGCCAGCAGCCACTCCGGAACTAGCGGGAGGAGGGCCGGGGAGCTGTTTTTT. Its translation is CASSHSGTSGRRAGELFF.

This chain links TRBV9 with TRBJ2-5, with 7 bases that match TRBD2. CDR1 is SGDLS, CDR2 YYNGEE, per germline. The V gene end was trimmed by 3 bases and the J gene end by 1 base; junction bases not matched to a gene: 3. The CDR3 is 14 residues long. The CDR3 bases are TGTGCCAGCAGCGCCGGGACTACCCAAGAGACCCAGTACTTC. Its protein product is CASSAGTTQETQYF.

This chain links TRBV5-6 with TRBJ2-2, with D unresolved. In germline, CDR1 is SGHDT, CDR2 YYEEEE. This CDR3 is built from 11 residues. Trimming stripped 2 bases from V and 10 bases from J, with 6 bases between. The CDR3 coding sequence is TGTGCCAGCAGCTTTAACGAGGAGCTGTTTTTT. It codes for CASSFNEELFF.

The chain is built from TRBV25-1 and TRBJ1-2, with D perhaps TRBD1 (6 bases). In germline, CDR1 is MGHDK, CDR2 SYGVNS. The CDR3 sequence is 14 residues long. V was cut by 4 bases and J by 4 bases, with 13 bases left in between. The CDR3 sequence: CASSGGGIIYGYTF. CDR3 DNA sequence: TGTGCCAGCAGTGGCGGGGGCATCATCTATGGCTACACCTTC.

The rearrangement uses TRBV6-5 and TRBJ2-3, with a weak D call TRBD2 (6 bases). Between the trimmed V and J ends, which lost 4 bases and 6 bases, there was a span of 17 bases. CDR1 is MNHEY and CDR2 is SVGAGI in the germline V gene. There are 15 residues in the CDR3. The DNA of the CDR3 is TGTGCCAGCAGTTCTGTCGGAGGGGAGCGGGATACGCAGTATTTT. Its translation: CASSSVGGERDTQYF.

The chain's CDR3 is CAWSALHEQYF. Written as DNA, the CDR3 is TGTGCCTGGAGTGCATTACACGAGCAGTACTTC. This chain uses TRBV30 with TRBJ2-7; the D is unclear. V lost 1 base to trimming and J lost 5 bases, with 6 bases between them. Germline assignment: CDR1 GTSNPN and CDR2 SVGIG (reference sequence). This CDR3 region has 11 residues.

The chain couples TRBV29-1 to TRBJ1-2, with D possibly matching TRBD1 (5 bases). V dropped 3 bases and J dropped 8 bases, with 10 bases sitting between them. The CDR3 contains 11 residues. In germline, CDR1 is SQVTM, CDR2 ANQGSEA. The DNA for the CDR3 is TGCAGCGTTGACCAGGGCTGGGGCTACACCTTC. Translating gives CSVDQGWGYTF.

This clone was found a few times. The chain has TRBV5-1 and TRBJ1-5; D possibly corresponds to TRBD1 (6 bases). The V gene lost 0 bases and the J gene lost 5 bases, with 12 bases spanning the gap. The CDR3 has 15 residues. CDR1 and CDR2 from the germline V gene are SGHRS and YFSETQ. CDR3 amino acids: CASSLEGGRDQPQHF. CDR3 in DNA: TGCGCCAGCAGCTTGGAAGGGGGGAGAGATCAGCCCCAGCATTTT.

The chain combines TRBV9 with TRBJ2-1; unclear D gene. CDR1 is SGDLS and CDR2 is YYNGEE in the germline V gene. The CDR3 sequence is 14 residues long. Trimming stripped 0 bases from V and 0 bases from J, with 4 bases between. CDR3 in amino acids: CASSVGGSYNEQFF. CDR3 sequence (DNA): TGTGCCAGCAGCGTAGGTGGCTCCTACAATGAGCAGTTCTTC.

CDR3 protein: CSVGYGETQYF. CDR3 in DNA: TGCAGCGTTGGCTACGGGGAGACCCAGTACTTC. This chain uses TRBV29-1 with TRBJ2-5; the D is unclear. Germline loops: CDR1 SQVTM, CDR2 ANQGSEA. The CDR3 loop spans 11 amino acids. Trimming took 4 bases from V and 5 from J, leaving 8 bases between them.

The gene calls are TRBV29-1 and TRBJ2-7; 9 bases match TRBD2. Germline lookup yields CDR1 SQVTM and CDR2 ANQGSEA. With 6 bases clipped from V and 3 bases from J, the junction kept 6 bases outside the gene matches. The length of the CDR3 is 13 residues. CDR3 sequence: CSVRLAEHYEQYF. As DNA, the CDR3 is TGCAGCGTAAGACTAGCGGAACACTACGAGCAGTACTTC.

This clone occurred a few times. The genes are TRBV6-5 and TRBJ2-7, with 14 bases that match TRBD2. Germline V gene lookup returns CDR1 MNHEY and CDR2 SVGAGI. CDR3 length: 16 residues. The J segment lost 6 bases and the V segment lost 4 bases, leaving 8 bases of the junction unmatched. The CDR3 DNA sequence: TGTGCCAGCAGTTCCTGGACTAGCGGGAGGTTCTTCGAGCAGTACTTC. It codes for CASSSWTSGRFFEQYF.

The rearrangement joins TRBV30 to TRBJ2-3; D unclear. CDR3 length: 11 residues. V was pared by 3 bases and J by 4 bases, with 5 bases between. Germline CDR1 and CDR2: GTSNPN and SVGIG (reference sequence). CDR3 bases: TGTGCCTGGAGGGAGTCAGATACGCAGTATTTT. Encoded protein: CAWRESDTQYF.

This clone came up a few times. V is TRBV5-1 and J is TRBJ1-5; D not resolved. The CDR3 has 12 amino acids. Trimming left V 2 bases short and J 7 bases short, with 7 bases between. Germline V gene sequence: CDR1 SGHRS, CDR2 YFSETQ. In DNA, the CDR3 is TGCGCCAGCAGCTTTTCGGGGCAGCCCCAGCATTTT. The encoded protein is CASSFSGQPQHF. Complete variable domain (other parts from reference TRBV5-1 and TRBJ1-5): KAGVTQTPRYLIKTRGQQVTLSCSPISGHRSVSWYQQTPGQGLQFLFEYFSETQRNKGNFPGRFSGRQFSNSRSEMNVSTLELGDSALYLCASSFSGQPQHFGDGTRLSIL.

This chain links TRBV18 with TRBJ1-1; no clear D gene. V was cut by 6 bases and J by 8 bases, with 19 bases left in between. The CDR3 loop spans 14 amino acids. Per germline, CDR1 KGHSH and CDR2 LQKENI. For the CDR3, the DNA is TGTGCCAGCTCCCAAAACGGACGGACGGGAGAAGCTTTCTTT. It yields the protein CASSQNGRTGEAFF.

The chain employs TRBV30 and TRBJ2-5, with 10 nucleotides matching TRBD1. Germline lookup yields CDR1 GTSNPN and CDR2 SVGIG (reference sequence). The CDR3 runs to 15 residues. J was trimmed by 5 bases and V by 8 bases; bases with no gene match: 14. This CDR3 reads CALNLGQGVWETQYF. The CDR3 nucleotides read TGTGCCCTCAACCTAGGACAGGGGGTATGGGAGACCCAGTACTTC.

The V gene is TRBV29-1, the J gene TRBJ1-5; 8 bases map to TRBD1. V shed 4 bases and J 6 bases; nucleotides not matched to a gene: 8. The V gene's germline CDR1 is SQVTM and CDR2 ANQGSEA. This CDR3 has 14 amino acids. CDR3 coding DNA: TGCAGCGTTGGACCAGGGGGCGAGGGTCAGCCCCAGCATTTT. Translated, it gives CSVGPGGEGQPQHF.

The CDR3 spells CASSLLGTAYEQYF. The CDR3 DNA reads as TGTGCCAGCAGCCTGCTCGGGACAGCCTACGAGCAGTACTTC. The gene calls are TRBV27 and TRBJ2-7; the match to TRBD1 covers 7 bases. This CDR3 spans 14 amino acids. The V and J ends lost 6 bases and 2 bases, in that order; junction bases with no gene match: 7. Germline V gene sequence: CDR1 MNHEY, CDR2 SMNVEV (reference sequence).

Here the CDR3 reads CASSFTGEHRPQHF. CDR3 in DNA: TGTGCCAGCAGTTTCACAGGGGAGCACCGGCCCCAGCATTTT. The chain couples TRBV2 to TRBJ1-5, with 7 bases identical to TRBD1. V shed 5 bases and J 9 bases; nucleotides not matched to a gene: 10. Germline CDR1 and CDR2: SNHLY and FYNNEI. The CDR3 contains 14 residues.

V gene TRBV29-1 combines with J gene TRBJ2-3; no firm D call. The CDR3 has 11 residues. V gave up 7 bases and J gave up 5 bases, with 10 bases separating them. Germline V gene data show CDR1 as SQVTM and CDR2 as ANQGSEA. CDR3 in amino acids: CSAFLKDTQYF. The CDR3 coding sequence is TGCAGCGCCTTCCTAAAAGATACGCAGTATTTT.

A few counts support this clone. The chain employs TRBV2 and TRBJ2-3, with 8 nucleotides matching TRBD1. The CDR3 is 16 amino acids. J gave up 0 bases and V 2 bases, and 4 bases lay outside the gene matches. Germline V lookup: CDR1 SNHLY, CDR2 FYNNEI. CDR3: CASSEQGAPSTDTQYF. CDR3 nucleotide sequence: TGTGCCAGCAGTGAACAGGGGGCGCCTAGCACAGATACGCAGTATTTT.

The chain couples TRBV30 to TRBJ2-2; perhaps TRBD2 as D (6 bases). Trimming stripped 5 bases from V and 0 bases from J, with 16 bases between. The CDR3 contains 16 residues. Germline V gene lookup returns CDR1 GTSNPN and CDR2 SVGIG (reference sequence). For the CDR3, the DNA is TGTGCCTGGGACCCTAGCGATCACTCGAACACCGGGGAGCTGTTTTTT. Translating gives CAWDPSDHSNTGELFF. Together with reference TRBV30 and TRBJ2-2, the CDR3 gives the full variable domain: SQTIHQWPATLVQPVGSPLSLECTVEGTSNPNLYWYRQAAGRGLQLLFYSVGIGQISSEVPQNLSASRPQDRQFILSSKKLLLSDSGFYLCAWDPSDHSNTGELFFGEGSRLTVL.

The chain uses TRBV30 and TRBJ2-3; D is unresolved. The CDR3 spans 14 residues. Germline CDR1 GTSNPN, CDR2 SVGIG (reference sequence). V lost 2 bases and J 0 bases, leaving 9 bases between the germline ends. The CDR3: CAWSMGPSTDTQYF. The CDR3 coding sequence is TGTGCCTGGAGTATGGGCCCTAGCACAGATACGCAGTATTTT.

A remark on this clone: Other nucleotide sequences from this sample produce the same CDR3. The V and J genes are TRBV29-1 and TRBJ2-5; D remains ambiguous. The germline V gene has CDR1 SQVTM and CDR2 ANQGSEA. V was cut by 4 bases and J by 5 bases, with 8 bases left in between. This CDR3 is 11 amino acids long. CDR3 amino acids: CSVVMGETQYF. DNA of the CDR3: TGCAGCGTTGTGATGGGGGAGACCCAGTACTTC.

The chain combines TRBV30 with TRBJ2-5; 7 bases fit TRBD1. Germline CDR1 and CDR2: GTSNPN and SVGIG (reference sequence). The junction had 9 bases not matched to a gene; V was cut back by 0 bases and J by 5 bases. CDR3 length: 15 residues. The CDR3 protein is CAWSVIGGERETQYF. The CDR3, as DNA: TGTGCCTGGAGTGTAATAGGGGGCGAGCGGGAGACCCAGTACTTC.